These 18 T cell receptor beta chains came from one sample sequenced in a study of T cells in localized non-small cell lung cancer. Some clones are missing from TCRdb's copy, which holds only in-frame ones; the method was immunoSEQ multiplex PCR. This sample carries approximately 54,000 clones, roughly 85% of them seen once, and the ten largest clones take roughly 5.1%. The source was peripheral blood, collected before any cancer treatment. The receptors were sampled from a woman aged 40-69 years with stage I lung adenocarcinoma.

The V call is TRBV5-1, the J call TRBJ2-7; 7 positions match TRBD1. Unmatched junction bases numbered 8, after V lost 4 bases and J lost 1 base. In germline, CDR1 is SGHRS, CDR2 YFSETQ. The CDR3 is made up of 15 amino acids. The chain's CDR3 is CASSTGQPMSYEQYF. The CDR3 region has the DNA TGCGCCAGCAGCACGGGACAGCCCATGTCCTACGAGCAGTACTTC.

V and J are TRBV20-1 and TRBJ2-7; no clear D. This CDR3 has 11 residues. From germline, CDR1 is DFQATT and CDR2 SNEGSKA (reference sequence). The V gene lost 4 bases and the J gene lost 6 bases, with 10 bases spanning the gap. The CDR3 coding sequence is TGCAGTGCTACAGATCTGCCCGAGCAGTACTTC. Translated: CSATDLPEQYF.

About this clone: One end of the junction is discordant with germline, which a read error may explain. The chain is built from TRBV6-1 and TRBJ1-2; TRBD1 is a possible D gene (5 bases). CDR3 length: 11 amino acids. Germline-derived CDR1 and CDR2 are MNHNS and SASEGT. The CDR3 sequence is CASSGPGPVLF. Here the CDR3 DNA reads TGTGCCAGCAGTGGTCCAGGGCCCGTACTCTTC.

This chain connects TRBV30 to TRBJ2-1; 10 bases agree with TRBD2. CDR1 and CDR2 from the germline V gene are GTSNPN and SVGIG (reference sequence). V was pared by 6 bases and J by 3 bases, with 2 bases of the junction left unmatched. This CDR3 has 13 residues. The CDR3 DNA reads as TGTGCCTGCCAGCGGGGGGGCTACAATGAGCAGTTCTTC. Translating it yields CACQRGGYNEQFF.

The chain recombines TRBV15 with TRBJ1-2, with a weak D call TRBD1 (5 bases). CDR1 and CDR2 (germline): LNHNV, YYDKDF (reference sequence). The CDR3 covers 15 residues. Between the trimmed V and J ends, which lost 0 bases and 1 base, there was a span of 9 bases. CDR3 DNA sequence: TGTGCCACCAGCAGAGAAATAGGGGATAACTATGGCTACACCTTC. This translates into CATSREIGDNYGYTF.

The J gene is TRBJ1-3, the V gene TRBV2; 8 nucleotides agree with TRBD1. The J segment lost 2 bases and the V segment lost 6 bases, leaving 6 bases of the junction unmatched. Germline V lookup: CDR1 SNHLY, CDR2 FYNNEI. This CDR3 comprises 15 residues. Here the CDR3 DNA reads TGTGCCAGCAGGCCCGGGACAGGTACTGGAAACACCATATATTTT. Encoded protein: CASRPGTGTGNTIYF. Full variable domain (remainder filled in from reference TRBV2 and TRBJ1-3): EPEVTQTPSHQVTQMGQEVILRCVPISNHLYFYWYRQILGQKVEFLVSFYNNEISEKSEIFDDQFSVERPDGSNFTLKIRSTKLEDSAMYFCASRPGTGTGNTIYFGEGSWLTVV.

The chain recombines TRBV9 with TRBJ2-7; 7 nucleotides align to TRBD2. CDR3 length: 13 residues. Germline values: CDR1 SGDLS, CDR2 YYNGEE. J gave up 6 bases and V 0 bases, and 3 bases lay outside the gene matches. CDR3 nucleotides: TGTGCCAGCAGCGTAGGCCCGGGAGGCGAGCAGTACTTC. This encodes CASSVGPGGEQYF. Filled out from reference TRBV9 and TRBJ2-7, the complete variable domain reads DSGVTQTPKHLITATGQRVTLRCSPRSGDLSVYWYQQSLDQGLQFLIQYYNGEERAKGNILERFSAQQFPDLHSELNLSSLELGDSALYFCASSVGPGGEQYFGPGTRLTVT.

This sequence joins TRBV5-4 and TRBJ2-5, with a weak D call TRBD2 (6 bases). The CDR3 totals 15 residues. Germline CDR1 SGHNT, CDR2 YYREEE (reference sequence). Trimming shortened V by 3 bases and J by 2 bases, and 14 bases separated the two germline ends. The CDR3 bases are TGTGCCAGCAGCTGGGGGGATGGGGGGCAAGAGACCCAGTACTTC. Amino acids: CASSWGDGGQETQYF.

This clone was found once. V gene TRBV7-9 combines with J gene TRBJ2-1; possible D gene TRBD1, 5 bases. This CDR3 has 12 amino acids. V was shortened by 5 bases and J by 8 bases, with 10 bases between the two germline ends. Germline CDR1 reads SEHNR; CDR2 reads FQNEAQ (reference sequence). The CDR3 sequence: CASSQDTDEQFF. Written as DNA, the CDR3 is TGTGCCAGCAGCCAGGACACGGATGAGCAGTTCTTC. The whole variable domain, remainder taken from reference TRBV7-9 and TRBJ2-1, is DTGVSQNPRHKITKRGQNVTFRCDPISEHNRLYWYRQTLGQGPEFLTYFQNEAQLEKSRLLSDRFSAERPKGSFSTLEIQRTEQGDSAMYLCASSQDTDEQFFGPGTRLTVL.

The V gene is TRBV15, the J gene TRBJ2-3; D unresolved. The CDR3 totals 17 residues. The germline gives CDR1 LNHNV, CDR2 YYDKDF (reference sequence). V shed 2 bases and J shed 2 bases, with 17 bases lying between them. The CDR3 coding sequence is TGTGCCACCAGCAGAAGATCCGCCGAGGATCACACAGATACGCAGTATTTT. It specifies CATSRRSAEDHTDTQYF.

The gene calls are TRBV6-5 and TRBJ1-3; tentatively, D is TRBD1 (6 bases). This CDR3 has 15 amino acids. Trimming took 3 bases from V and 1 from J, leaving 10 bases between them. From germline, CDR1 is MNHEY and CDR2 SVGAGI. CDR3 coding DNA: TGTGCCAGCAGTTATCAGACAGGTTCTGGAAACACCATATATTTT. Its translation is CASSYQTGSGNTIYF.

This rearrangement joins TRBV5-6 to TRBJ2-7, with 9 bases identical to TRBD1. V lost 1 base, J lost 4 bases, and 6 bases stayed unmatched. Germline V CDR1 and CDR2: SGHDT, YYEEEE. This CDR3 region has 15 residues. The CDR3: CASSLPGQGQYEQYF. DNA of the CDR3: TGTGCCAGCAGCTTGCCGGGACAGGGTCAATACGAGCAGTACTTC.

J is TRBJ2-3 and V is TRBV30, with a weak D call TRBD1 (6 bases). The CDR3 covers 15 residues. Germline V gene data show CDR1 as GTSNPN and CDR2 as SVGIG (reference sequence). Trimming pared 2 bases from V and 4 bases from J, leaving 16 bases between. The CDR3, as DNA: TGTGCCTGGAGTCGCAGGGGCGGAGGCGCAGATACGCAGTATTTT. Translation gives CAWSRRGGGADTQYF.

This clone was observed once. The chain is built from TRBV5-6 and TRBJ2-1; possibly TRBD1 for D (5 bases). Germline V lookup: CDR1 SGHDT, CDR2 YYEEEE. The V gene lost 1 base and the J gene lost 0 bases, with 11 bases spanning the gap. The length of the CDR3 is 16 residues. The CDR3 protein is CASSLTQGTSYNEQFF. The CDR3 coding sequence is TGTGCCAGCAGCTTGACTCAGGGTACCTCCTACAATGAGCAGTTCTTC.

This rearrangement joins TRBV30 to TRBJ2-3, with D possibly being TRBD1 or TRBD2 (5 bases each). V was shortened by 0 bases and J by 4 bases, with 8 bases between the two germline ends. The CDR3 covers 13 residues. The germline gives CDR1 GTSNPN, CDR2 SVGIG (reference sequence). The chain's CDR3 is CAWSVEGSDTQYF. CDR3 in DNA: TGTGCCTGGAGTGTAGAGGGGTCAGATACGCAGTATTTT.

CDR3 sequence: CASSLGGTGNEQFF. The CDR3 nucleotides are TGCGCCAGCAGCTTGGGAGGGACAGGAAATGAGCAGTTCTTC. The genes are TRBV5-1 and TRBJ2-1; 8 nucleotides align to TRBD1. This CDR3 contains 14 residues. V lost 0 bases to trimming and J lost 7 bases; unmatched junction nucleotides: 3. Germline CDR1 SGHRS, CDR2 YFSETQ.

The chain employs TRBV30 and TRBJ1-2, with D perhaps matching TRBD1 (6 bases). The CDR3 length is 14 residues. With 0 bases removed from V and 3 bases from J, the gap between germline ends came to 11 bases. Germline CDR1 reads GTSNPN; CDR2 reads SVGIG (reference sequence). The CDR3 DNA reads as TGTGCCTGGAGTGTCCGCTACAGGGACTATGGCTACACCTTC. This encodes CAWSVRYRDYGYTF.

This chain uses TRBV30 with TRBJ1-3; TRBD1 matches 7 bases. The CDR3 sequence is 13 residues long. Losses at the gene ends were 0 bases for V and 4 bases for J; bases not matched to a gene: 0. CDR1 and CDR2 from the germline V gene are GTSNPN and SVGIG (reference sequence). CDR3 in amino acids: CAWSVGGGNTIYF. DNA for the CDR3: TGTGCCTGGAGTGTAGGGGGCGGAAACACCATATATTTT.